The 25 T cell receptor beta chains in this list originate from one sample, sequenced in a study of control samples from healthy donors and cancer patients. The protocol was immunoSEQ multiplex PCR, while the TCRdb copy is restricted to in-frame clones and leaves out a portion. This sample has 150,000 to 190,000 clones; over 90% occur once, and the top ten carry 2% to 2.5%. The sequencing input was blood. The source of these receptors is a middle-aged man in good health.

The V and J genes are TRBV7-6 and TRBJ2-5; 7 positions match TRBD2. Germline CDR1 is SGHVS and CDR2 is FNYEAQ. This CDR3 spans 15 amino acids. The ends lost 7 bases at V and 5 bases at J; junction bases unmatched: 13. As DNA, the CDR3 is TGTGCCAGCACCCAGGGAGGGGCTCGGCGGGAGACCCAGTACTTC. It encodes CASTQGGARRETQYF. The variable domain in full, completed from reference TRBV7-6 and TRBJ2-5, reads GAGVSQSPRYKVTKRGQDVALRCDPISGHVSLYWYRQALGQGPEFLTYFNYEAQQDKSGLPNDRFSAERPEGSISTLTIQRTEQRDSAMYRCASTQGGARRETQYFGPGTRLLVL.

The gene calls are TRBV7-2 and TRBJ1-1; D gene unclear. Germline lookup yields CDR1 SGHTA and CDR2 FQGNSA. Trimming pared 1 base from V and 0 bases from J, leaving 6 bases between. The CDR3 has 14 amino acids. Written as DNA, the CDR3 is TGTGCCAGCAGCTTAGTCATCCTGAACACTGAAGCTTTCTTT. It translates to CASSLVILNTEAFF.

The chain carries TRBV3-1 (or the pseudogene TRBV3-2) and TRBJ1-2; D perhaps matches TRBD1 (5 bases). Trimming stripped 0 bases from V and 8 bases from J, with 13 bases between. Germline CDR1 reads LGHDT; CDR2 reads YNNKEL (reference sequence). This CDR3 has 14 residues. CDR3: CASSQDGGGRGYTF. Written as DNA, the CDR3 is TGTGCCAGCAGCCAAGATGGGGGGGGTAGAGGCTACACCTTC.

The chain couples TRBV19 to TRBJ1-6; D call uncertain. Germline V gene sequence: CDR1 LNHDA, CDR2 SQIVND (reference sequence). V was clipped by 5 bases and J by 7 bases, with 15 bases between them. The CDR3 loop spans 15 amino acids. The CDR3 DNA follows: TGTGCCAGTAGTGATTGGGGATCATCGAATTCACCCCTCCACTTT. Translated, it gives CASSDWGSSNSPLHF.

The chain recombines TRBV19 with TRBJ2-1; D is perhaps TRBD1 or TRBD2 (6 bases each). Between the trimmed V and J ends, which lost 6 bases and 12 bases, there was a span of 15 bases. From germline, CDR1 is LNHDA and CDR2 SQIVND (reference sequence). The CDR3 spans 12 residues. The CDR3 bases are TGTGCCAGTAGACCCGAGGGGGGTAGGCAGTTCTTC. This codes for CASRPEGGRQFF.

V and J are TRBV7-8 and TRBJ2-1; 9 bases are shared with TRBD2. Germline-derived CDR1 and CDR2 are SGHVS and FQNEAQ. The CDR3 consists of 15 residues. J was trimmed by 7 bases and V by 3 bases; bases with no gene match: 7. CDR3 coding DNA: TGTGCCAGCAGCTTCCTTAGCGGGAGTGGGAATGAGCAGTTCTTC. It specifies CASSFLSGSGNEQFF.

The chain uses TRBV7-3 and TRBJ2-1; 13 bases map to TRBD2. The CDR3 loop spans 17 amino acids. CDR1 is SGHTA, CDR2 FQGTGA, per germline. V lost 2 bases to trimming and J lost 6 bases; unmatched junction nucleotides: 7. In nucleotides, the CDR3 is TGTGCCAGCAGCTTAGTAGGGACTAGCGGGATTGGCAATGAGCAGTTCTTC. This sequence encodes CASSLVGTSGIGNEQFF.

This clone was detected only once. The rearrangement joins TRBV11-2 to TRBJ2-5; 11 nucleotides match TRBD2. Trimming at V came to 7 bases and at J to 5 bases, leaving 12 bases not matched to a gene. The CDR3 has 16 amino acids. Per germline, CDR1 SGHAT and CDR2 FQNNGV. In DNA, the CDR3 is TGTGCCAGCACCTCCGGGAGACTAGCGGGAAGGGAGACCCAGTACTTC. It encodes CASTSGRLAGRETQYF.

This chain uses TRBV19 with TRBJ1-1; possible D gene TRBD1, 5 bases. The germline V gene has CDR1 LNHDA and CDR2 SQIVND (reference sequence). Trimming pared 5 bases from V and 0 bases from J, leaving 10 bases between. The CDR3 extends over 14 amino acids. CDR3 sequence: CASSLQGLNTEAFF. The CDR3 coding sequence is TGTGCCAGTAGTTTGCAGGGTCTGAACACTGAAGCTTTCTTT.

The CDR3 DNA is TGTGCCTGGAGACTTGCTGGGCGAGGCTACACCTTC. Encoded protein: CAWRLAGRGYTF. The chain links TRBV30 to TRBJ1-2; D ambiguous. The CDR3 is made up of 12 amino acids. The V end was cut by 3 bases, the J end by 8 bases, with 13 bases between. The germline V gene encodes CDR1 GTSNPN and CDR2 SVGIG (reference sequence).

This clone was seen only once. The CDR3 nucleotides read TGTGCCAGCAGTTTATTGGGAGGGGCGAGAGGTGGCTACACCTTC. Translation: CASSLLGGARGGYTF. The chain recombines TRBV27 with TRBJ1-2; weak D call: TRBD1 (5 bases). Trimming removed 1 base at V and 7 bases at J, with 16 bases between. The germline V gene encodes CDR1 MNHEY and CDR2 SMNVEV (reference sequence). The CDR3 covers 15 residues.

This clone has just one count. The V and J genes are TRBV6-6 and TRBJ1-2, with TRBD1 as a possible D gene (5 bases). Trimming took off 11 bases at V and 8 bases at J, with 27 bases between the two ends. CDR1 and CDR2 (germline): MNHNY, SVGAGI (reference sequence). The CDR3 spans 15 residues. The CDR3 sequence: CAGGPGPLNVLGYTF. CDR3 in DNA: TGTGCCGGGGGACCGGGACCGCTGAACGTTCTCGGCTACACCTTC.

This chain connects TRBV29-1 to TRBJ2-7; 11 bases fit TRBD2. The CDR3 is made up of 13 amino acids. V lost 7 bases and J lost 3; bases outside the gene matches: 5. Germline loops: CDR1 SQVTM, CDR2 ANQGSEA. The CDR3 reads CSAEGTSGYEQYF. DNA for the CDR3: TGCAGCGCGGAAGGGACTAGCGGCTACGAGCAGTACTTC.

In its sample, this clone was seen a few times. The rearrangement joins TRBV5-6 to TRBJ2-2; maybe TRBD2 (6 bases). The V gene lost 0 bases and the J gene lost 6 bases, with 12 bases spanning the gap. This CDR3 region has 15 residues. Germline V gene data show CDR1 as SGHDT and CDR2 as YYEEEE. CDR3 in DNA: TGTGCCAGCAGCTTGGTGGGACTTCGCCCCGGGGAGCTGTTTTTT. Its translation is CASSLVGLRPGELFF.

This chain uses TRBV5-6 with TRBJ2-1, with a weak D call TRBD2 (6 bases). Looked up from germline, CDR1 is SGHDT and CDR2 is YYEEEE. There are 17 residues in the CDR3. V was shortened by 3 bases and J by 0 bases, with 16 bases between the two germline ends. The CDR3 protein is CASSSRPDYYSYNEQFF. The CDR3 nucleotides read TGTGCCAGCAGCTCCAGGCCGGACTACTACTCCTACAATGAGCAGTTCTTC.

The chain is built from TRBV7-3 and TRBJ2-5, with D possibly being TRBD1 (5 bases). This CDR3 has 13 amino acids. V lost 5 bases and J 2 bases, leaving 9 bases between the germline ends. Germline assignment: CDR1 SGHTA and CDR2 FQGTGA. The CDR3 DNA is TGTGCCAGCAGCATCAGGGTTCAAGAGACCCAGTACTTC. It yields the protein CASSIRVQETQYF.

The J gene is TRBJ1-2, the V gene TRBV19; perhaps TRBD1 as D (5 bases). Per germline, CDR1 LNHDA and CDR2 SQIVND (reference sequence). V shed 7 bases and J shed 7 bases, with 19 bases lying between them. This CDR3 comprises 14 residues. CDR3 loop: CASTTAPAGAGYTF. CDR3 nucleotide sequence: TGTGCCAGTACTACCGCCCCGGCCGGGGCTGGCTACACCTTC.

The chain combines TRBV6-5 with TRBJ2-3, with D perhaps TRBD2 (5 bases). The CDR3 totals 15 residues. Trimming removed 1 base from V and 5 bases from J, with 13 bases in between. Germline-derived CDR1 and CDR2 are MNHEY and SVGAGI. CDR3: CASSYLGPAGDTQYF. The CDR3 DNA reads TGTGCCAGCAGTTACTTGGGTCCTGCGGGAGATACGCAGTATTTT.

The genes are TRBV11-2 and TRBJ2-7; D call uncertain. The V end was cut by 5 bases, the J end by 3 bases, with 14 bases between. The CDR3 is made up of 14 amino acids. CDR1 SGHAT and CDR2 FQNNGV come from the germline V gene. CDR3 sequence (DNA): TGTGCCAGCAGCCGCCGACAAGGTAGCTACGAGCAGTACTTC. It translates to CASSRRQGSYEQYF.

The chain has TRBV9 and TRBJ1-6; maybe TRBD1 (6 bases). With 4 bases removed from V and 8 bases from J, the gap between germline ends came to 13 bases. CDR3 length: 14 residues. Germline V gives CDR1 SGDLS, CDR2 YYNGEE. For the CDR3, the DNA is TGTGCCAGCAGCTGGGGGGGCAGGGATTCACCCCTCCACTTT. This gives the protein CASSWGGRDSPLHF.

The rearrangement joins TRBV5-6 to TRBJ2-1, with D uncertain. Trimming left V 0 bases short and J 0 bases short, with 10 bases between. From germline, CDR1 is SGHDT and CDR2 YYEEEE. This CDR3 contains 16 residues. The CDR3 DNA follows: TGTGCCAGCAGCTTGGCCGTATCGAGCTCCTACAATGAGCAGTTCTTC. It yields the protein CASSLAVSSSYNEQFF.

The chain recombines TRBV29-1 with TRBJ2-3; 7 bases are shared with TRBD1. Germline CDR1 and CDR2: SQVTM and ANQGSEA. V shed 2 bases and J 3 bases; nucleotides not matched to a gene: 11. This CDR3 is built from 16 residues. The CDR3 nucleotides read TGCAGCGTTGAAAGGTGGGGGACAGACGTAACAGATACGCAGTATTTT. Translating gives CSVERWGTDVTDTQYF.

The chain joins TRBV2 to TRBJ1-2; 7 bases are shared with TRBD1. The CDR3 contains 14 residues. Germline CDR1 and CDR2: SNHLY and FYNNEI. After removal of 2 bases from V and 2 bases from J, the junction contained 2 bases not matched to a gene. CDR3 protein: CASSELQGNYGYTF. The CDR3 DNA reads TGTGCCAGCAGTGAACTACAGGGGAACTATGGCTACACCTTC.

The V and J genes are TRBV7-2 and TRBJ2-3, with 7 bases matching TRBD2. The germline gives CDR1 SGHTA, CDR2 FQGNSA. The CDR3 covers 12 residues. V was clipped by 4 bases and J by 8 bases; unmatched bases: 3. This CDR3 is CASSSSSGTQYF. The CDR3 DNA follows: TGTGCCAGCAGCTCCTCTAGCGGTACGCAGTATTTT. Based on the CDR3 plus reference TRBV7-2 and TRBJ2-3, the full variable domain is GAGVSQSPSNKVTEKGKDVELRCDPISGHTALYWYRQSLGQGLEFLIYFQGNSAPDKSGLPSDRFSAERTGGSVSTLTIQRTQQEDSAVYLCASSSSSGTQYFGPGTRLTVL.

The J gene is TRBJ1-3, the V gene TRBV6-5, with D hard to call. CDR1 and CDR2 (germline): MNHEY, SVGAGI. Trimming removed 7 bases from V and 0 bases from J, with 4 bases in between. This CDR3 has 12 amino acids. CDR3 protein: CASTGSGNTIYF. The CDR3 nucleotides are TGTGCCAGCACGGGCTCTGGAAACACCATATATTTT.